The 26 T cell receptor beta chains below all came from one sample that was sequenced in a study of CD8 T cell repertoires and HIV-1 epitope variants. Their antigens remain unidentified. The data were produced by immunoSEQ multiplex PCR, yet TCRdb's version contains in-frame clones alone and is incomplete. The table includes around 4,500 clones, 65% to 70% detected once. Source material: cultured CD8+ T cells derived from PBMCs. The receptors here all came from a male donor with HIV.

V gene TRBV7-6 combines with J gene TRBJ2-4; unclear D gene. The germline V gene encodes CDR1 SGHVS and CDR2 FNYEAQ. With 3 bases removed from V and 8 bases from J, the gap between germline ends came to 17 bases. CDR3 length: 15 residues. The CDR3 sequence: CASSLSDSTKDIQYF. In nucleotides, the CDR3 is TGTGCCAGCAGCTTGAGTGACTCAACAAAAGACATTCAGTACTTC.

This clone has a handful of counts. The chain recombines TRBV7-6 with TRBJ1-5; the D gene is possibly TRBD1 (5 bases). The length of the CDR3 is 14 residues. The V gene's germline CDR1 is SGHVS and CDR2 FNYEAQ. Trimming pared 6 bases from V and 5 bases from J, leaving 14 bases between. CDR3 DNA: TGTGCCAGCAGTCCGGCGGCAGGGTATCAGCCCCAGCATTTT. Translation: CASSPAAGYQPQHF. Filled out from reference TRBV7-6 and TRBJ1-5, the complete variable domain reads GAGVSQSPRYKVTKRGQDVALRCDPISGHVSLYWYRQALGQGPEFLTYFNYEAQQDKSGLPNDRFSAERPEGSISTLTIQRTEQRDSAMYRCASSPAAGYQPQHFGDGTRLSIL.

V gene TRBV9 combines with J gene TRBJ2-1, with 10 bases matching TRBD2. Trimming removed 6 bases from V and 3 bases from J; junction bases left unmatched: 6. The germline V gene has CDR1 SGDLS and CDR2 YYNGEE. The CDR3 covers 15 residues. The chain's CDR3 is CASTSGLAVYNEQFF. In DNA form, the CDR3 reads TGTGCCAGCACCTCAGGACTAGCGGTCTACAATGAGCAGTTCTTC. The full variable domain, rest sourced from reference TRBV9 and TRBJ2-1, is DSGVTQTPKHLITATGQRVTLRCSPRSGDLSVYWYQQSLDQGLQFLIQYYNGEERAKGNILERFSAQQFPDLHSELNLSSLELGDSALYFCASTSGLAVYNEQFFGPGTRLTVL.

The chain couples TRBV4-3 to TRBJ1-2; 8 nucleotides align to TRBD1. V dropped 3 bases and J dropped 0; count of bases not matched to a gene: 3. Germline V gene data show CDR1 as LGHNA and CDR2 as YSLEER. The CDR3 runs 15 residues. The CDR3 nucleotides are TGCGCCAGCAGCCACGACAGGGGTGCTAACTATGGCTACACCTTC. It codes for CASSHDRGANYGYTF.

V and J are TRBV19 and TRBJ2-2, with D unclear. Germline CDR1 and CDR2: LNHDA and SQIVND (reference sequence). Trimming removed 6 bases from V and 5 bases from J, with 7 bases in between. The CDR3 has 12 residues. CDR3 bases: TGTGCCAGTAGGCGAACTACCGGGGAGCTGTTTTTT. Translated: CASRRTTGELFF.

The V gene is TRBV6-5, the J gene TRBJ2-5, with D perhaps matching TRBD1 (5 bases). With the DNA end fitting TRBJ2-7 better, the J assignment may be wrong. The CDR3 is made up of 14 amino acids. Germline CDR1 MNHEY, CDR2 SVGAGI. CDR3 DNA: TGTGCCAGCAGCGCCGAGACAGCACTGAACGAGCAGTACTTC. Translated: CASSAETALNEQYF.

The rearrangement uses TRBV28 and TRBJ2-3, with 13 bases that match TRBD2. The CDR3 has 17 residues. CDR1 is MDHEN and CDR2 is SYDVKM in the germline V gene. The V gene end was trimmed by 9 bases and the J gene end by 4 bases; junction bases not matched to a gene: 13. The chain's CDR3 is CASSGTSGEVWSDTQYF. The CDR3 nucleotides are TGTGCCAGTTCCGGGACTAGCGGGGAGGTATGGTCAGATACGCAGTATTTT.

The V gene is TRBV27, the J gene TRBJ1-1; unclear D gene. The CDR3 is made up of 13 amino acids. The V gene lost 2 bases and the J gene lost 10 bases, with 14 bases spanning the gap. The germline CDR1 and CDR2 sequences are MNHEY and SMNVEV (reference sequence). The DNA for the CDR3 is TGTGCCAGCAGTTTACCCGGCGGGGTCGGAGCTTTCTTT. Residues: CASSLPGGVGAFF.

This chain connects TRBV5-6 to TRBJ1-1; D may be TRBD1 (6 bases). The CDR3 has 14 amino acids. Germline CDR1 reads SGHDT; CDR2 reads YYEEEE. Trimming stripped 0 bases from V and 3 bases from J, with 9 bases between. This chain's CDR3 is CASSLGTAYTEAFF. The CDR3 DNA follows: TGTGCCAGCAGCTTGGGGACAGCATACACTGAAGCTTTCTTT.

The chain joins TRBV5-1 to TRBJ2-3; tentative D call: TRBD2 (6 bases). The CDR3 consists of 16 residues. The V gene lost 4 bases and the J gene lost 1 base, with 16 bases spanning the gap. The germline V gene encodes CDR1 SGHRS and CDR2 YFSETQ. As DNA, the CDR3 is TGCGCCAGCAGCACACGACTGGGCGGGGGCACAGATACGCAGTATTTT. Residues: CASSTRLGGGTDTQYF.

Regarding this clone: An end of the junction does not agree with germline; a read error may underlie this. This chain joins TRBV4-1 and TRBJ2-7; D tentatively reads TRBD1 or TRBD2 (5 bases each). The CDR3 spans 14 residues. Germline loops: CDR1 MGHRA, CDR2 YSYEKL. In DNA, the CDR3 is TGTGCCAGCAGCCCTACAGGCGGGCGGGACGAGCAGTACTTC. This encodes CASSPTGGRDEQYF.

A few counts support this clone. The chain combines TRBV6-5 with TRBJ2-7; D possibly corresponds to TRBD2 (6 bases). Per the germline V gene, CDR1 is MNHEY and CDR2 is SVGAGI. This CDR3 contains 14 residues. Trimming pared 5 bases from V and 0 bases from J, leaving 11 bases between. CDR3 sequence reads: CASSPLAYSYEQYF. In DNA, the CDR3 is TGTGCCAGCAGTCCTCTAGCGTACTCCTACGAGCAGTACTTC.

V is TRBV11-3 and J is TRBJ2-1; the D is unclear. This CDR3 is 12 amino acids long. Trimming shortened V by 2 bases and J by 4 bases, and 3 bases separated the two germline ends. The germline V gene has CDR1 SGHNT and CDR2 YENEEA. The CDR3 reads CASSLIYNEQFF. CDR3 bases: TGTGCCAGCAGCTTAATATACAATGAGCAGTTCTTC.

The V and J genes are TRBV27 and TRBJ2-3; 7 bases align to TRBD1. This CDR3 comprises 16 residues. Germline V CDR1 and CDR2: MNHEY, SMNVEV (reference sequence). J lost 2 bases, V lost 5 bases, and 10 bases had no gene match. In nucleotides, the CDR3 is TGTGCCAGCAGTCCCCGGGCCGGGACAGACACAGATACGCAGTATTTT. It specifies CASSPRAGTDTDTQYF.

The rearrangement uses TRBV2 and TRBJ2-2, with D possibly TRBD2 on 5 matching bases. Germline loops: CDR1 SNHLY, CDR2 FYNNEI. The CDR3 has 12 amino acids. V dropped 8 bases and J dropped 5 bases, with 9 bases sitting between them. The CDR3 protein is CASGSRTGELFF. DNA of the CDR3: TGTGCCAGCGGGAGTAGGACCGGGGAGCTGTTTTTT.

This sequence joins TRBV2 and TRBJ2-1, with 10 positions matching TRBD2. CDR1 and CDR2 (germline): SNHLY, FYNNEI. With 4 bases clipped from V and 5 bases from J, the junction kept 5 bases outside the gene matches. The CDR3 has 15 amino acids. CDR3 sequence (DNA): TGTGCCAGCAGTGGGGCTAGCGGGAGCGACAATGAGCAGTTCTTC. It yields the protein CASSGASGSDNEQFF.

The V and J genes are TRBV5-5 and TRBJ1-2; 7 bases are a match to TRBD1. Germline V gene lookup returns CDR1 SGHKS and CDR2 YYEKEE (reference sequence). Trimming at V came to 4 bases and at J to 8 bases, leaving 11 bases not matched to a gene. This CDR3 contains 14 residues. The CDR3 bases are TGTGCCAGCAGCCAAGAGGGGGCACTCGGCGGCTACACCTTC. It encodes CASSQEGALGGYTF. Drawing the rest from reference TRBV5-5 and TRBJ1-2, the complete variable domain is DAGVTQSPTHLIKTRGQQVTLRCSPISGHKSVSWYQQVLGQGPQFIFQYYEKEERGRGNFPDRFSARQFPNYSSELNVNALLLGDSALYLCASSQEGALGGYTFGSGTRLTVV.

The chain combines TRBV19 with TRBJ2-4; 7 nucleotides line up with TRBD1. This CDR3 spans 16 amino acids. Trimming removed 7 bases from V and 0 bases from J; junction bases left unmatched: 9. Germline CDR1 reads LNHDA; CDR2 reads SQIVND (reference sequence). CDR3 in amino acids: CASTLTGKIAKNIQYF. CDR3 DNA sequence: TGTGCCAGTACACTGACAGGGAAAATAGCCAAAAACATTCAGTACTTC.

Comments on this clone: Germline is not matched at one junction end, which may reflect a read error. V is TRBV4-1 and J is TRBJ1-1; the D is unclear. This CDR3 has 12 residues. Germline V lookup: CDR1 MGHRA, CDR2 YSYEKL. The CDR3 bases are TGTGCCAGCAGCCAAGTGAACACTGAAGCTTTCTTT. It encodes CASSQVNTEAFF.

This clone was detected a few times. The rearrangement uses TRBV13 and TRBJ2-7, with a weak D call TRBD1 (6 bases). V lost 3 bases and J lost 5, with 11 bases in between. This CDR3 spans 13 amino acids. Germline values: CDR1 PRHDT, CDR2 FYEKMQ (reference sequence). Here the CDR3 reads CASSLTGKNEQYF. CDR3 DNA: TGTGCCAGCAGCTTGACAGGCAAGAACGAGCAGTACTTC.

In its sample, this clone was seen once. The chain is built from TRBV27 and TRBJ2-7; TRBD1 might be the D (7 bases). V lost 2 bases and J lost 4, with 21 bases in between. The CDR3 length is 17 residues. Per germline, CDR1 MNHEY and CDR2 SMNVEV (reference sequence). CDR3: CASSLRTSETGRYEQYF. The CDR3 nucleotides are TGTGCCAGCAGTTTAAGAACTTCAGAGACAGGGAGGTACGAGCAGTACTTC.

This clone was observed a handful of times. The chain links TRBV7-4 to TRBJ2-7, with 7 bases fitting TRBD1. CDR1 and CDR2 from the germline V gene are SGHVT and SQSDAQ. J was trimmed by 5 bases and V by 8 bases; bases with no gene match: 3. The CDR3 has 11 residues. The CDR3 protein is CASATGDEQYF. CDR3 in DNA: TGTGCCAGCGCAACAGGGGACGAGCAGTACTTC.

The rearrangement joins TRBV7-6 to TRBJ1-5; D is undetermined. The germline V gene encodes CDR1 SGHVS and CDR2 FNYEAQ. This CDR3 contains 15 residues. V lost 1 base to trimming and J lost 1 base, with 8 bases between them. DNA for the CDR3: TGTGCCAGCAGCTTAGGGGGTGGGAGCAATCAGCCCCAGCATTTT. Amino acids: CASSLGGGSNQPQHF.

This clone was observed a handful of times. The gene calls are TRBV2 and TRBJ2-5; D is possibly TRBD1 (6 bases). This CDR3 contains 15 residues. Trimming left V 3 bases short and J 7 bases short, with 18 bases between. Germline V gene data show CDR1 as SNHLY and CDR2 as FYNNEI. In DNA form, the CDR3 reads TGTGCCAGCAGTGATCCGGACAGCGCTTGGGGGACCCAGTACTTC. Amino acid sequence: CASSDPDSAWGTQYF.

The rearrangement uses TRBV5-6 and TRBJ2-7, with 9 bases identical to TRBD1. This CDR3 comprises 13 residues. CDR1 SGHDT and CDR2 YYEEEE come from the germline V gene. Trimming cost V 5 bases and J 5 bases; bases outside gene matches: 5. Written as DNA, the CDR3 is TGTGCCAGCAGTCGGGGACAGGGTGACGAGCAGTACTTC. Protein: CASSRGQGDEQYF.

CDR3 residues: CASSFGTGGNQPQHF. The DNA for the CDR3 is TGTGCCAGCAGTTTTGGGACAGGCGGCAATCAGCCCCAGCATTTT. The rearrangement links TRBV27 to TRBJ1-5, with 8 bases fitting TRBD1. In germline, CDR1 is MNHEY, CDR2 SMNVEV (reference sequence). V gave up 3 bases and J gave up 2 bases; unmatched junction bases: 3. The CDR3 is made up of 15 amino acids.